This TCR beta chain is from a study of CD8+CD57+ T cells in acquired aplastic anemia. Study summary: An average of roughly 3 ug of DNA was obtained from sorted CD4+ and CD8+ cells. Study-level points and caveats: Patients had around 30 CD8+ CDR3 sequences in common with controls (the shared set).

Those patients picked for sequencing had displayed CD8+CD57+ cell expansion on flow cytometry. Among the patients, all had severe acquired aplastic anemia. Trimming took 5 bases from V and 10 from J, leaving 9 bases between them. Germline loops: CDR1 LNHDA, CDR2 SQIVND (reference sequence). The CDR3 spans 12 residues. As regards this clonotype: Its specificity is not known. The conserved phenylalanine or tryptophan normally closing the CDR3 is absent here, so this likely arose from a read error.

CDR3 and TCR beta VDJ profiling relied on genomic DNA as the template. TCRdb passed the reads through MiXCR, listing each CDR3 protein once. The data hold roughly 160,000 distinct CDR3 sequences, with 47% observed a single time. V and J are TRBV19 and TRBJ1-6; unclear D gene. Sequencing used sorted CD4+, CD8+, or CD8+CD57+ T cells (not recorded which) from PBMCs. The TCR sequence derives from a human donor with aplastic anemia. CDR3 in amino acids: CASSGLNSPLHL. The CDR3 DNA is TGTGCCAGTAGTGGACTAAACTCACCCCTCCACTTG.